The T cell receptor beta chain under discussion was sequenced for a study of control samples from healthy donors and cancer patients. Germline V gene data show CDR1 as LGHDT and CDR2 as YNNKEL (reference sequence). CDR3 length: 13 residues. V shed 5 bases and J 8 bases; nucleotides not matched to a gene: 6. The method was immunoSEQ multiplex PCR; TCRdb's version includes in-frame clones alone and lacks a portion of them. The sample lists around 120,000 clones; 85% to 95% were seen once. The TCR originated in a man over 45 with head and neck cancer. V usage is TRBV3-1 (or the pseudogene TRBV3-2) and J usage is TRBJ2-1; 7 nucleotides agree with TRBD1. Material for sequencing was PBMCs. The DNA of the CDR3 is TGTGCCAGCAGCTTACAGGGGTCGGATGAGCAGTTCTTC. Translated: CASSLQGSDEQFF.